This is a list of T cell receptor beta chains from one sample in a study of cytomegalovirus exposure and HLA in healthy donors. The method was immunoSEQ multiplex PCR; TCRdb's version includes in-frame clones alone and lacks a portion of them. The table lists more than 90,000 clones, about two thirds of them singletons. What was sequenced was PBMCs. The source is a boy between 10 and 17 years old in good health and CMV-seropositive. Both conserved end residues are part of each CDR3. Each record gives: clone size, J gene, V gene, D gene, CDR3 protein, CDR3 DNA. The D gene is left open where the match is weak. Where a row states a size, it is once, few, many or the class of an expanded clone; other rows omit it.

>once|TRBJ2-3|TRBV6-4|TRBD1
CASRETGTGANTQYF
TGTGCCAGCAGGGAAACCGGGACAGGGGCAAATACGCAGTATTTT
>NA|TRBJ2-2|TRBV5-1|TRBD1
CASSSRQGWTGELFF
TGCGCCAGCAGTTCCCGACAGGGATGGACCGGGGAGCTGTTTTTT
>few|TRBJ1-5|TRBV25-1|NA
CASSESKFNQPQHF
TGTGCCAGCAGTGAGAGCAAGTTCAATCAGCCCCAGCATTTT
>NA|TRBJ2-2|TRBV5-1|TRBD1
CASSRGGALSYTGELFF
TGCGCCAGCAGTAGAGGGGGCGCCCTCTCTTACACCGGGGAGCTGTTTTTT
>NA|TRBJ2-2|TRBV19|NA
CASCGARGTGELFF
TGTGCCAGTTGCGGGGCGCGGGGCACCGGGGAGCTGTTTTTT
>few|TRBJ1-1|TRBV19|TRBD1
CASLTTGGYTEAFF
TGTGCCAGTCTAACGACAGGGGGGTACACTGAAGCTTTCTTT
>NA|TRBJ2-1|TRBV7-8|TRBD2
CASSLEQRGAYNEQFF
TGTGCCAGCAGCTTAGAACAGCGGGGGGCTTACAATGAGCAGTTCTTC
>NA|TRBJ2-3|TRBV30|NA
CAWSLGETTTQYF
TGTGCCTGGAGTCTAGGAGAAACAACCACGCAGTATTTT
>once|TRBJ2-3|TRBV5-6|NA
CASSLVPGDTQYF
TGTGCCAGCAGCTTGGTCCCCGGGGATACGCAGTATTTT
>NA|TRBJ2-2|TRBV7-3|NA
CASSLDRNTGELFF
TGTGCCAGCAGCTTAGACAGGAACACCGGGGAGCTGTTTTTT
>NA|TRBJ2-1|TRBV2|NA
CASRAGTTGNEQFF
TGTGCCAGCAGAGCAGGGACTACAGGGAATGAGCAGTTCTTC
>NA|TRBJ2-6|TRBV5-1|NA
CASSPGQPLSRGANVLTF
TGCGCCAGCAGCCCCGGACAGCCACTCTCTCGGGGGGCCAACGTCCTGACTTTC
>NA|TRBJ1-6|TRBV30|TRBD1
CAWSVQGTFQDSPLHF
TGTGCCTGGAGCGTACAGGGGACCTTCCAGGATTCACCCCTCCACTTT
>NA|TRBJ1-4|TRBV30|TRBD1
CAWSDFQTGANEKLFF
TGTGCCTGGAGTGACTTCCAGACAGGGGCAAATGAAAAACTGTTTTTT
>NA|TRBJ2-7|TRBV30|NA
CAWRDNYEQYF
TGTGCCTGGAGGGACAACTACGAGCAGTACTTC
>NA|TRBJ1-5|TRBV21-1|NA
CASSGSYCNQPQHF
TGTGCCAGCAGCGGGAGCTATTGCAATCAGCCCCAGCATTTT